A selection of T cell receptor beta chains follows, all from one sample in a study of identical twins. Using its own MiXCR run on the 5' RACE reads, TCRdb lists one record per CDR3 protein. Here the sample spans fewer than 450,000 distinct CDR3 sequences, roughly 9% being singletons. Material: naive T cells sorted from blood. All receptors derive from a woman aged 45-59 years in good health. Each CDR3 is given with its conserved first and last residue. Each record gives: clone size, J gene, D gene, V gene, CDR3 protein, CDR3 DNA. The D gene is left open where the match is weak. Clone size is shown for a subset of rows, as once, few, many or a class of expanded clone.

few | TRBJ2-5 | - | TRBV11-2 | CASSSIQDGGRMKTQYF | TGTGCCAGCAGCTCCATCCAAGACGGAGGGCGTATGAAGACCCAGTACTTC
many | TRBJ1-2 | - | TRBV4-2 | CASSQDVTSGYTF | TGTGCCAGCAGCCAAGACGTCACATCTGGCTACACCTTC
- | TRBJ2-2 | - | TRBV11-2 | CASSLLTNTGELFF | TGTGCCAGCAGCTTATTAACGAACACCGGGGAGCTGTTTTTT
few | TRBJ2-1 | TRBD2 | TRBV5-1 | CASSSGPGTSGNEQFF | TGCGCCAGCAGCTCAGGCCCCGGGACTAGCGGAAATGAGCAGTTCTTC
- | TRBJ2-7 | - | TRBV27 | CASSAQEPYEQYF | TGTGCCAGCAGCGCACAGGAGCCCTACGAGCAGTACTTC
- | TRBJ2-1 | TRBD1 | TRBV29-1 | CSVDRTGLYNEQFF | TGCAGCGTTGATAGGACAGGTTTATACAATGAGCAGTTCTTC
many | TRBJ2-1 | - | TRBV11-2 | CASNRDPSIYNEQFF | TGTGCCAGCAACCGGGACCCAAGCATCTACAATGAGCAGTTCTTC
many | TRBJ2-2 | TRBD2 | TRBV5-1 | CASSLWRETGELFF | TGCGCCAGCAGCCTTTGGCGGGAGACCGGGGAGCTGTTTTTT
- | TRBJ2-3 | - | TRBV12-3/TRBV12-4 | CASTPRGRSLNTQYF | TGTGCCAGCACCCCTCGGGGAAGGTCATTAAATACGCAGTATTTT
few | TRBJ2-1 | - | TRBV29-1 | CSVVSAGVNNEQFF | TGCAGCGTTGTGTCGGCAGGGGTTAACAATGAGCAGTTCTTC
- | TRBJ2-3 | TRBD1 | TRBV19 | CASSIIGTVTDTQYF | TGTGCCAGTAGTATCATCGGGACAGTCACAGATACGCAGTATTTT
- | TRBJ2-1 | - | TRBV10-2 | CASSPTRADNEQFF | TGCGCCAGCAGCCCCACCCGGGCCGACAATGAGCAGTTCTTC
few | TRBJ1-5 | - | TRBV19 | CASSIAGSGAKQPQHF | TGTGCCAGTAGTATAGCGGGCAGTGGGGCTAAACAGCCCCAGCATTTT
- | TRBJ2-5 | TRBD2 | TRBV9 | CASSVGAGAVTQYF | TGTGCCAGCAGCGTAGGAGCGGGAGCCGTAACCCAGTACTTC
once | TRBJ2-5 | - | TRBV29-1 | CSVEGTALAQYF | TGCAGCGTTGAAGGGACCGCCCTGGCCCAGTACTTC
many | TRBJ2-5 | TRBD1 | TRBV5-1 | CASSSGQARETQYF | TGCGCCAGCAGCTCCGGACAGGCCCGGGAGACCCAGTACTTC
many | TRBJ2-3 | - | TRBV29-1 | CSAGLGNADTQYF | TGCAGCGCCGGACTGGGAAATGCAGATACGCAGTATTTT
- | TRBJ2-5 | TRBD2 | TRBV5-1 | CASSLLADKETQYF | TGCGCCAGCAGCTTACTAGCGGACAAAGAGACCCAGTACTTC
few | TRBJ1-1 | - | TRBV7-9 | CASSSRGGPGTEAFF | TGTGCCAGCAGCAGCCGGGGGGGCCCGGGAACTGAAGCTTTCTTT
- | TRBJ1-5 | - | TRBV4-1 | CASSQVMLFNQPQHF | TGCGCCAGCAGCCAAGTCATGCTCTTCAATCAGCCCCAGCATTTT
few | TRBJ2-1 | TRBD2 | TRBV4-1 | CASSRSLTSGSMWQFF | TGCGCCAGCAGCCGATCCTTGACTAGCGGGAGTATGTGGCAGTTCTTC
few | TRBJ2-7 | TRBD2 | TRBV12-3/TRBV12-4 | CASSGIDREGEYEQYF | TGTGCCAGCAGTGGGATCGATCGGGAGGGCGAATACGAGCAGTACTTC
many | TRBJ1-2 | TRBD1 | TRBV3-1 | CASSETGGSGYTF | TGTGCCAGCAGCGAGACAGGGGGCTCTGGCTACACCTTC
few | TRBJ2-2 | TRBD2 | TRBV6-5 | CASSYGGGGELFF | TGTGCCAGCAGTTACGGCGGGGGCGGGGAGCTGTTTTTT
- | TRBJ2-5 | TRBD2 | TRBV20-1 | CSAIVERGRGETQYF | TGCAGTGCCATTGTGGAGCGGGGGCGGGGGGAGACCCAGTACTTC
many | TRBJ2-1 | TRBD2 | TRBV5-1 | CASSLRTSGRAPRRGNEQFF | TGCGCCAGCAGCCTTAGGACTAGCGGGAGGGCCCCCCGTCGGGGCAATGAGCAGTTCTTC
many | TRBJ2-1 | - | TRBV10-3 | CAITGLPGYEQFF | TGTGCCATCACGGGACTCCCCGGCTATGAGCAGTTCTTC